Included here is one T cell receptor beta chain sequence, with context. Antigen specificity is unknown. The sample is drawn from a study of beta chain features in type 1 diabetes. Overall study results and limits: A moderate, significant TCRB CDR3 shortening appeared in type 1 diabetes across four CD4+ subsets. The naive, central memory and Treg TCRB repertoires of patients appeared to be more similar to one another than those of healthy donors. PCR might favor shorter templates, equally in patients and controls.

Germline V gene lookup returns CDR1 MDHEN and CDR2 SYDVKM. The CDR3 is 15 amino acids. The trim removed 3 bases at V and 2 bases at J, leaving 3 bases unmatched. Reverse transcription of all isolated RNA meant that expressed TCRB transcripts were sequenced. Regulatory, naive and central memory T cell samples averaged roughly 3.5 million reads. The table came from immunoSEQ multiplex PCR; TCRdb's copy has only in-frame clones and leaves some out. This repertoire shows about 620,000 clones, 15% to 19% found once; its top ten account for roughly 0.098%. The sequence was obtained from a man younger than 35 in good health. The V call is TRBV28, the J call TRBJ1-4; 7 bases agree with TRBD1. The specimen was naive CD4+ T cells from blood. The CDR3 bases are TGTGCCAGCAGTTTTTACAGGGGCACTAATGAAAAACTGTTTTTT. This encodes CASSFYRGTNEKLFF.